These 11 T cell receptor beta chains originate from one sample sequenced in a study of blood T cell repertoires in COVID-19. Here immunoSEQ multiplex PCR was the method, and the copy in TCRdb shows in-frame clones only, minus some. The repertoire has 350,000 to 500,000 clones, about 90% of them found once; the top ten carry more than 0.7%. The sequencing input was peripheral blood. These receptors all come from a man between 18 and 35 years old with COVID-19, enrolled during active disease.

The chain joins TRBV6-1 to TRBJ1-4; 7 nucleotides agree with TRBD1. The germline CDR1 and CDR2 sequences are MNHNS and SASEGT. The V gene end was trimmed by 2 bases and the J gene end by 5 bases; junction bases not matched to a gene: 5. The CDR3 loop spans 15 amino acids. The CDR3 sequence is CASSELAGGNEKLFF. CDR3 DNA: TGTGCCAGCAGTGAATTGGCAGGGGGGAATGAAAAACTGTTTTTT.

V gene TRBV20-1 combines with J gene TRBJ2-5; D ambiguous. The germline gives CDR1 DFQATT, CDR2 SNEGSKA (reference sequence). CDR3 length: 14 residues. Between the trimmed V and J ends, which lost 3 bases and 5 bases, there was a span of 16 bases. The CDR3 spells CSASESTPEETQYF. Here the CDR3 DNA reads TGCAGTGCTAGTGAATCGACACCCGAGGAGACCCAGTACTTC.

This clone showed up just a few times. The chain uses TRBV3-1 (or the pseudogene TRBV3-2) and TRBJ2-7, with 12 nucleotides matching TRBD2. Trimming cost V 4 bases and J 6 bases; bases outside gene matches: 4. The CDR3 consists of 14 residues. CDR1 is LGHDT and CDR2 is YNNKEL in the germline V gene (reference sequence). In DNA, the CDR3 is TGTGCCAGCAGCCCCGGACTAGCGGGACTCGAGCAGTACTTC. Translated, it gives CASSPGLAGLEQYF.

The chain has TRBV7-9 and TRBJ1-1, with no clear D. This CDR3 spans 15 amino acids. The V end lost 7 bases, the J end lost 3 bases, and 18 bases lay between the germline ends. Germline V lookup: CDR1 SEHNR, CDR2 FQNEAQ (reference sequence). The CDR3 region is CASTEQSYSYTEAFF. The CDR3 nucleotides are TGTGCCAGCACCGAACAGAGCTACTCCTACACTGAAGCTTTCTTT.

The V gene is TRBV19, the J gene TRBJ1-2; D is undetermined. V was pared by 6 bases and J by 2 bases, with 7 bases between. The V gene's germline CDR1 is LNHDA and CDR2 SQIVND (reference sequence). There are 12 residues in the CDR3. CDR3 loop: CASSPVNYGYTF. The CDR3 nucleotides are TGTGCCAGTAGCCCTGTCAACTATGGCTACACCTTC.

V is TRBV27 and J is TRBJ2-3; D remains ambiguous. Germline CDR1 reads MNHEY; CDR2 reads SMNVEV (reference sequence). Deletions cut 0 bases from V and 2 bases from J, with 6 bases between. This CDR3 is built from 14 residues. The CDR3 sequence is CASSLSLVTDTQYF. CDR3 sequence (DNA): TGTGCCAGCAGTTTATCGCTAGTCACAGATACGCAGTATTTT.

The CDR3 loop is CASSTQGLVMNTEAFF. DNA of the CDR3: TGTGCCAGCAGCACACAGGGGCTGGTAATGAACACTGAAGCTTTCTTT. The chain joins TRBV2 to TRBJ1-1; TRBD1 matches at 7 bases. Trimming at V came to 6 bases and at J to 0 bases, leaving 10 bases not matched to a gene. The CDR3 is made up of 16 amino acids. The germline V gene encodes CDR1 SNHLY and CDR2 FYNNEI.

The CDR3 coding sequence is TGTGCCAGCAGCCAAGTCTGGACAGGGGCCTCTTTCACCGGGGAGCTGTTTTTT. Translating it yields CASSQVWTGASFTGELFF. The genes are TRBV14 and TRBJ2-2; 9 nucleotides agree with TRBD1. The CDR3 sequence is 18 residues long. V was pared by 1 base and J by 4 bases, with 10 bases of the junction left unmatched. Germline V lookup: CDR1 SGHDN, CDR2 FVKESK. Variable domain in full (rest from reference TRBV14 and TRBJ2-2): EAGVTQFPSHSVIEKGQTVTLRCDPISGHDNLYWYRRVMGKEIKFLLHFVKESKQDESGMPNNRFLAERTGGTYSTLKVQPAELEDSGVYFCASSQVWTGASFTGELFFGEGSRLTVL.

Here the CDR3 reads CASSEWRNEQFF. The CDR3 DNA reads TGTGCCAGCAGTGAATGGAGGAATGAGCAGTTCTTC. The rearrangement joins TRBV6-1 to TRBJ2-1; perhaps TRBD2 as D (5 bases). Trimming left V 2 bases short and J 7 bases short, with 6 bases between. CDR1 and CDR2 (germline): MNHNS, SASEGT. The CDR3 spans 12 residues.

The chain uses TRBV19 and TRBJ2-2, with D uncertain. The CDR3 totals 16 residues. V was clipped by 5 bases and J by 6 bases, with 19 bases between them. Germline values: CDR1 LNHDA, CDR2 SQIVND (reference sequence). CDR3 protein: CASSPRLVGPPGELFF. The CDR3 coding sequence is TGTGCCAGTAGTCCCCGACTCGTAGGTCCCCCCGGGGAGCTGTTTTTT.

V and J are TRBV7-3 and TRBJ2-5, with D tentatively TRBD1 (6 bases). The CDR3 is made up of 16 amino acids. Per germline, CDR1 SGHTA and CDR2 FQGTGA. The V and J ends lost 0 bases and 4 bases respectively, with 15 bases between them. This chain's CDR3 is CASSLTGTTSGETQYF. CDR3 sequence (DNA): TGTGCCAGCAGCTTAACAGGGACAACCTCGGGAGAGACCCAGTACTTC.